This T cell receptor beta chain was captured by sequencing in a study of radiation and T cells in renal cell carcinoma. Time point meaning: blood 4 weeks post-SBRT, at nephrectomy. Treatment specified: 15 Gy SBRT to primary tumor, nephrectomy 4 weeks later. Nephrectomy followed 15 Gy stereotactic body radiation by 4 weeks. Clear cell pathology was present in this patient's renal cell carcinoma. Broader study findings: From baseline, blood top tumor clonotypes peaked at 2 weeks post-radiation.

For this clone: The antigen remains undetermined.

Generated by immunoSEQ multiplex PCR, the TCRdb table keeps only in-frame clones and is missing some. The sample lists approximately 83,000 clones, just under 85% occurring once. The TCR originated in a man aged 50-60 years with renal cell carcinoma. This specimen was blood, taken from a patient whose treatment included radiotherapy and nephrectomy.

CDR3 bases: TGTGCCAGCAGCTTATCGGAGGGGTACGAGCAGTACTTC. This translates into CASSLSEGYEQYF. The genes are TRBV5-4 and TRBJ2-7, with D perhaps TRBD2 (6 bases). Germline V gene sequence: CDR1 SGHNT, CDR2 YYREEE (reference sequence). V shed 2 bases and J shed 4 bases, with 10 bases lying between them. The CDR3 has 13 amino acids.